In this sample, the clone carrying this TCR beta chain turned up many times. Its antigen is not known. The germline CDR1 and CDR2 sequences are MNHNS and SASEGT. The CDR3 is made up of 14 amino acids. The J segment lost 6 bases and the V segment lost 10 bases, leaving 15 bases of the junction unmatched. This sample was taken from a study of T cell repertoires in cytomegalovirus infection. Turning to the study itself: It was recently identified HLA-C-restricted and well-studied HLA-B-restricted CMV epitopes that the study used. Through public TCR beta signatures, both CMV infection and matching HLA type were indicated. Findings of the study overall: Based on cumulative public TCR beta family frequency, carriers of CMV plus the relevant HLA were identified.

TCRdb processed the reads anew with MiXCR; each CDR3 protein has one entry. The profile shows about 110,000 distinct CDR3 sequences, less than 30% of them singletons. This chain uses TRBV6-1 with TRBJ2-7; TRBD1 matches 7 bases. The receptor comes from a human donor in good health (CMV status not recorded). Some clones in this sample may be carry-over from other donors' samples. This sample comprised CD8+ T cells from cultured PBMCs, obtained from culture after CMV antigen stimulation. The CDR3 protein is CATTVGQYGGEQYF. In DNA form, the CDR3 reads TGTGCCACCACCGTGGGACAGTATGGGGGCGAGCAGTACTTC.